This T cell receptor (beta chain) was retrieved from a study of early stage breast cancer tumors (dated by TCRdb to 2016 to 2017). Describing the broader study: Of the 15 to 20 invasive breast tumors, twelve were found to be estrogen receptor-positive, progesterone receptor-positive and HER2-negative. A total of some 2.6 million templates, representing 1,097,674 unique clonotypes, were detected across all samples. On average, each sample had 8 to 10-fold read coverage. Most of the 12 ER+/PR+/HER2- tumors were invasive ductal carcinomas, while the other four were invasive lobular carcinomas.

The study profiled bulk TCR beta-chain repertoires in matched peripheral blood, tumor and adjacent normal breast tissue taken from some 17 patients with early-stage breast cancer. Before surgery, 5-10 mL of whole blood was collected into EDTA tubes and then processed within 2 hours. Peripheral blood mononuclear cells were isolated by Ficoll-Paque centrifugation in SepMate-50 tubes. For storage in liquid nitrogen, PBMCs were cryopreserved as aliquots of about 1.9 to 4 million cells in approximately 90% FBS with around 10% DMSO. Genomic DNA was extracted with the Qiagen AllPrep DNA/RNA Mini kit. V is pared back by 0 bases and J by 6 bases, with 9 bases lying between the germline termini. According to the germline V gene, CDR1 reads ENHRY and CDR2 reads SYGVKD. CDR3 length: 14 amino acids, cysteine to phenylalanine. Only the CDR3 region is kept as DNA, spanning 42 bases read in frame from base 1. The investigation overall reported the following: Enriched TCRB sequences shared across patients were mostly commonly generated sequences, unlikely to play an important role in the tumor microenvironment. Because the cohort was small, analysis by tumor subtype was not possible. Repertoires from blood and normal breast were more alike than repertoires from blood and tumor, and in about 90% of the 16 patients, comparing each tissue with blood separated tumor from normal. Tumors showed around 2.5-fold higher T cell density and higher clonality than adjacent normal breast tissue. Sequencing bulk genomic DNA from unsorted cells could not capture chain pairing or functional markers like CD4, CD8 and FOXP3.

Turning to this clone: Its specific antigen is unknown. Base-call qualities are not available, and no considerably larger clone is one nucleotide away.

Two independent genomic DNA replicates were amplified for each sample, with approximately 0.5 ug used for blood and about 1.5 ug for tumor or normal breast. TCRB sequencing of genomic DNA was carried out with the ImmunoSeq Intro kit according to the manufacturer's instructions. The multiplex PCR ran for roughly 29 cycles using proprietary primers and spike-in control sequences for absolute quantification. Single-end 150-bp reads were used to sequence an 87-bp fragment spanning the CDR3 plus the flanking V and J genes. Seven samples, with two replicates for each sample, were multiplexed per lane of an Illumina MiSeq using version 3.0 chemistry. The source study handled its data this way. Raw data were processed by the vendor's proprietary pipeline, with both replicates merged into one result per sample. Productive rearrangements sharing the V-gene family, CDR3 amino acid sequence and J-gene segment were defined as clonotypes. Clonality was computed as 1 minus the normalized Shannon entropy (Pielou evenness) of TCRB abundances. To estimate T cell density, the total number of templates was divided by the number of input cells, which was inferred from the amount of DNA input. Recon, run with its default parameters, was used to estimate overall repertoire diversity and clonality. A clonotype was considered tumor-enriched if its abundance in tumor exceeded 0.1% and was at least 32-fold higher than its abundance in normal breast. TCRdb took over this immuneACCESS table, retaining in-frame rearrangements with V and J assigned. Such tables are incomplete; in checked studies, under half of the missing clones stem from an unresolved V gene, and the remainder is unexplained. V, J and clone size are taken as reported in that table, and D and trimming were inferred from the DNA itself. This sample lists tens of thousands of clones; 55% to 75% were detected once. The ten largest clonotypes hold about 6.8% of the sample.

The clonotype originates from a person in their fifties with breast cancer. The sample comprised blood. The V gene is TRBV10-3 and the J gene is TRBJ1-5; there is no confident call for the D gene. The CDR3 region: CAISESGGSQPQHF. Read as DNA, the sequence is TGTGCCATCAGTGAGTCCGGCGGTAGTCAGCCCCAGCATTTT.